This note documents a single T cell receptor beta chain sequence. The assay was run at deep level. Here immunoSEQ multiplex PCR was the method, and the copy in TCRdb shows in-frame clones only, minus some. The sample lists 550,000 to 750,000 clones, 95% seen once, with around 0.097% in the top ten. The source of the sample is a study of shared clonotypes between healthy human individuals. As defined, naive CD8 cells were CD45RO-negative and positively selected for CCR7, with terminally differentiated effector memory CD45RA+ cells excluded. This sequence was found in a woman between 25 and 40 years old in good health. Sequencing was carried out using naive CD8+ T cells sorted from blood.

CDR3 amino acids: CASSELGQGRDNEQFF. The CDR3 region has the DNA TGTGCCAGCAGTGAATTGGGACAGGGCAGGGACAATGAGCAGTTCTTC. The rearrangement links TRBV25-1 to TRBJ2-1, with 9 bases that match TRBD1. This CDR3 region has 16 residues. Per germline, CDR1 MGHDK and CDR2 SYGVNS. V gave up 1 base and J gave up 5 bases; unmatched junction bases: 6.